A selection of T cell receptor beta chains follows, all from one sample in a study of blood T cells in healthy people across ages. MiXCR, applied by TCRdb to the 5' RACE reads, yields one record per CDR3 protein. The sample lists approximately 960,000 distinct CDR3 sequences; approximately 32% were seen once. The data were also submitted as part of a second study, on T cells of mothers and their children.

Material: blood. The receptors stem from a woman in her forties in good health. Both conserved end residues are part of each CDR3. The D gene is left open where the match is weak. Clone size is shown for a subset of rows, as once, few, many or a class of expanded clone.

>TRBJ1-1|NA|TRBV7-3|NA
TGTGCCAGCAGCGCCTCCTTGGGCACTGAAGCTTTCTTT
CASSASLGTEAFF
>TRBJ1-2|TRBD1|TRBV28|many
TGTGCCAGCAGTTCGGACAGGGAAGTCTATGGCTACACCTTC
CASSSDREVYGYTF
>TRBJ1-2|NA|TRBV27|NA
TGTGCCAGCAGTTTATCGAGCGGAATCGGGGTCTACTATGGCTACACCTTC
CASSLSSGIGVYYGYTF
>TRBJ2-4|TRBD1|TRBV7-9|NA
TGTGCCAGCAGCTCGACAGGGAGCCTAGCCAAAAACATTCAGTACTTC
CASSSTGSLAKNIQYF
>TRBJ2-7|NA|TRBV6-2/TRBV6-3|few
TGTGCCAGCAGTTACCGGGTAACATACGAGCAGTACTTC
CASSYRVTYEQYF
>TRBJ1-2|TRBD1|TRBV12-3/TRBV12-4|few
TGTGCCAGCAGCGGGACAGGGGGCAATGTGGGCTACACCTTC
CASSGTGGNVGYTF
>TRBJ2-7|NA|TRBV29-1|NA
TGCAGCGTTAGGGGGGGGGTGCCCTCCTACGAGCAGTACTTC
CSVRGGVPSYEQYF
>TRBJ1-1|NA|TRBV20-1|NA
TGCAGTGCTCTCCATTTGGGGGGCACTGAAGCTTTCTTT
CSALHLGGTEAFF
>TRBJ1-2|NA|TRBV5-8|few
TGTGCCAGCAGCTTGCTCCAGACCCCCTATGGCTACACCTTC
CASSLLQTPYGYTF
>TRBJ2-3|NA|TRBV5-1|few
TGCGCCAGCAGCGTCGGACACCGGGATGGTTGGACAGATACGCAGTATTTT
CASSVGHRDGWTDTQYF
>TRBJ2-2|NA|TRBV7-2|few
TGTGCCAGCAGCTTACGAGTTACAGGGATCACCGGGGAGCTGTTTTTT
CASSLRVTGITGELFF